Listed below are T cell receptor beta chains from one sample, sequenced in a study of cytomegalovirus exposure and HLA in healthy donors. TCRdb's copy holds only in-frame clones and misses some; the assay was immunoSEQ multiplex PCR. The sample carries more than 150,000 clones, approximately 80% recorded once. Sequenced: PBMCs. All receptors derive from a male donor in good health and CMV-seronegative. Both conserved end residues are part of each CDR3. D genes are given only for firm matches. Some rows have no size entry. The others give once, few or many, or a class for an expanded clone.

V gene,D gene,J gene,clone size,CDR3 DNA,CDR3 protein
TRBV4-2,.,TRBJ2-6,.,TGTGCCAGCAGCCAGGACAACTCTGGGGCCAACGTCCTGACTTTC,CASSQDNSGANVLTF
TRBV4-2,.,TRBJ1-4,few,TGTGCCAGCAGCCAAGCGGGTGTAGCGGGCGGGGGGGAAAAACTGTTTTTT,CASSQAGVAGGGEKLFF
TRBV19,TRBD2,TRBJ2-7,.,TGTGCCAGTAGTATCCTAGGGACTAGCGGGTCCTACGAGCAGTACTTC,CASSILGTSGSYEQYF
TRBV18,TRBD2,TRBJ2-5,.,TGTGCCAGCTCACTTGGACTAGCGGGACTGAAGACCCAGTACTTC,CASSLGLAGLKTQYF
TRBV27,.,TRBJ1-5,once,TGTGCCAGCAGTTTATTCGGGGGGCGCGATCAGCCCCAGCATTTT,CASSLFGGRDQPQHF
TRBV7-9,.,TRBJ2-1,.,TGTGCCAGCACCCCCGGACAGATATACAATGAGCAGTTCTTC,CASTPGQIYNEQFF
TRBV30,.,TRBJ2-7,once,TGTGCCTGGAGTGTACGATCAGGGTTCGAGCAGTACTTC,CAWSVRSGFEQYF
TRBV5-4,TRBD1,TRBJ2-7,few,TGTGCCAGCAGCCCCGGACAGGACCCCGAGCAGTACTTC,CASSPGQDPEQYF
TRBV10-3,TRBD1,TRBJ2-6,.,TGTGCCATCAGTGAATCGGGACAGGGCTACTCTGGGGCCAACGTCCTGACTTTC,CAISESGQGYSGANVLTF
TRBV28,TRBD1,TRBJ2-6,.,TGTGCCAGCAGTTTGACAGGGGCTGGGGCCAACGTCCTGACTTTC,CASSLTGAGANVLTF
TRBV2,.,TRBJ2-5,.,TGTGCCAGCAGTGATCTCGGAGGAGAGACCCAGTACTTC,CASSDLGGETQYF
TRBV2,TRBD1,TRBJ2-5,.,TGTGCCAGCAGGGACAGGGTTGAGACCCAGTACTTC,CASRDRVETQYF
TRBV19,.,TRBJ2-7,few,TGTGCCAGTACCCCCCGGGAATCCTACGAGCAGTACTTC,CASTPRESYEQYF
TRBV25-1,TRBD1,TRBJ2-7,.,TGTGCCAGCAGTGACGGCGGACAGGGGCTCGAGCAGTACTTC,CASSDGGQGLEQYF
TRBV25-1,.,TRBJ2-7,.,TGTGCCAGCAGTGAATCGTACTACGAGCAGTACTTC,CASSESYYEQYF
TRBV7-9,TRBD2,TRBJ2-2,.,TGTGCCAGCAGCCCGACTAGCACACACCCCGGGGAGCTGTTTTTT,CASSPTSTHPGELFF
TRBV4-3,.,TRBJ1-4,.,TGCGCCAGCAGCCAAGATGGCCCTGATGCGGCAACTAATGAAAAACTGTTTTTT,CASSQDGPDAATNEKLFF
TRBV5-1,TRBD1,TRBJ2-7,many,TGCGCCAGCAGCCGCTCGACAGGGGCCTACGAGCAGTACTTC,CASSRSTGAYEQYF
TRBV13,.,TRBJ2-3,.,TGTGCCAGCAGCTTAGGGCGGTTCACAGATACGCAGTATTTT,CASSLGRFTDTQYF
TRBV6-5,.,TRBJ1-2,.,TGTGCCAGCAGTTACTCGAGTCGGGTTATAAATGGCTACACCTTC,CASSYSSRVINGYTF
TRBV7-9,TRBD2,TRBJ2-1,.,TGTGCCAGCAGCTCGCTTCTAGCGGGTGGTTACAATGAGCAGTTCTTC,CASSSLLAGGYNEQFF
TRBV7-9,TRBD1,TRBJ1-1,.,TGTGCCAGCAGCGCTAAGGGGGCGCTAGATGAAGCTTTCTTT,CASSAKGALDEAFF
TRBV11-2,.,TRBJ2-5,.,TGTGCCAGCAGCTCTCAGGGCGCGCTAGAGACCCAGTACTTC,CASSSQGALETQYF
TRBV15,.,TRBJ2-2,.,TGTGCCACCAGCAGAGAAACACCCAGGCTGTTTTTT,CATSRETPRLFF
TRBV6-6,.,TRBJ1-1,few,TGTGCCAGCAGTACCCGGGGGGGCCGAGCTTTCTTT,CASSTRGGRAFF
TRBV6-5,TRBD2,TRBJ2-1,.,TGTGCCAGCAATACCGGGACTAACTCCTACAATGAGCAGTTCTTC,CASNTGTNSYNEQFF
TRBV9,TRBD2,TRBJ2-5,few,TGTGCCAGCAGCGTAGGTTCGGCGGAATGGGGGGGGACCCAGTACTTC,CASSVGSAEWGGTQYF
TRBV25-1,.,TRBJ2-3,.,TGTGCCAGCAGTGATCACAGGGTCAGCACAGATACGCAGTATTTT,CASSDHRVSTDTQYF
TRBV19,.,TRBJ1-4,.,TGTGCCAGCCGTTCTCCAGGGGCCACTAATGAAAAACTGTTTTTT,CASRSPGATNEKLFF
TRBV27,.,TRBJ2-7,few,TGTGCCAGCAGTTTACGGGGGCCTAGCGGCTACGAGCAGTACTTC,CASSLRGPSGYEQYF
TRBV4-3,TRBD2,TRBJ2-3,.,TGCGCCAGCAGCAGGACTAGCGGCACAGATACGCAGTATTTT,CASSRTSGTDTQYF
TRBV7-3,TRBD1,TRBJ1-2,.,TGTGCCAGCAGCCTGGAGGGGGCCCATGGCTACACCTTC,CASSLEGAHGYTF
TRBV5-4,.,TRBJ1-1,few,TGTGCCAGCAGCTTGGGAGGGGGCACTGAAGCTTTCTTT,CASSLGGGTEAFF
TRBV6-1,.,TRBJ2-5,.,TGTGCCAGCGGACCTAGGGGCGACCAAGAGACCCAGTACTTC,CASGPRGDQETQYF
TRBV27,.,TRBJ1-4,.,TGTGCCAGCCTACCACTGGGGGGAATCAATGAAAAACTGTTTTTT,CASLPLGGINEKLFF